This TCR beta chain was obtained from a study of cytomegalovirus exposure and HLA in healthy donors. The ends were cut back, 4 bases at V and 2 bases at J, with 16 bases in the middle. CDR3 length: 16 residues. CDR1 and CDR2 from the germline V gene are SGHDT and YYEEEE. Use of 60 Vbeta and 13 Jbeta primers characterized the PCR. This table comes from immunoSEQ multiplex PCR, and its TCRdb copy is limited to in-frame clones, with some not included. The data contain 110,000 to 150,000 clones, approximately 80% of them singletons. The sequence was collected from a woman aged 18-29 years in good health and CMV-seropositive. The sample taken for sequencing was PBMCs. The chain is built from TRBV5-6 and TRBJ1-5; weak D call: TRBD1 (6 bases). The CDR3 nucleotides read TGTGCCAGCAGCCCTGGAAGGGGGACGGGCAATCAGCCCCAGCATTTT. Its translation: CASSPGRGTGNQPQHF.